This T cell receptor (beta chain) was identified during a study of blood T cells in healthy people across ages (dated by TCRdb to the mid-2010s). About the study as a whole: In model experiments, roughly one uniquely barcoded TCR beta cDNA molecule per two T cells was captured by template switching. Using the same blood draw, the study looked at two additional independent replicas of 1 million unique cDNA reads for two donors, one aged 18 to 29 and the other aged 80 or older. Age-related changes in TCR beta repertoire diversity were measured in the study by deep sequencing normalized with unique cDNA molecular identifiers. To avoid experimental bias, donors of different ages were randomly spread across the sequencing lanes. The donors were split into four age groups: young (average about 16 years), middle-aged (39), aged (approximately 59) and long-lived (under 90).

The 35 to 40 donors, aged roughly 6 to 90 years, were systemically healthy Caucasian individuals from Russia. Ten milliliters of peripheral blood were drawn from each donor into EDTA-treated Vacutainer tubes. Ficoll-Paque density-gradient centrifugation was used to isolate PBMCs, with at least 6 million per sample. Total RNA was extracted from PBMCs with Trizol reagent, with at least 5 micrograms obtained per sample. For every donor, an aliquot of PBMCs went through flow cytometry to measure the percentages of naive CD45RAhigh/CD27high T cells. This clonotype was counted only a few times. It lacks a known antigen. It has no much larger one-base neighbor in the sample; base qualities were not kept. Relative to germline, V is 5 bases shorter and J is 0 bases shorter, with 11 bases between their ends. Spanning cysteine to phenylalanine, the CDR3 consists of 15 amino acids. This entry keeps only the CDR3 DNA: 45 bases, framed from base 1. The germline V gene encodes CDR1 SGHKS and CDR2 YYEKEE (reference sequence).

Paper-wide results and their limitations: As age increased, observed TCR beta diversity per million T cells dropped in a roughly linear way, and a significant reduction was already evident by age 40. Because profiling used bulk unsorted PBMCs, naive and antigen-experienced compartments could not be compared conclusively. Total diversity estimates from one million sequenced T cells were considered lower bounds and underestimates. Donor CMV infection status was unknown, potentially confounding age-related changes in expanded clonotypes. The long-lived group showed more naive CD4+ T cells, fewer expanded clones and increased TCR diversity than the aged group, suggesting age selection. There was a strong correlation between observed TCR beta diversity and the percentage of naive T cells measured by flow cytometry.

Libraries were constructed by 5' RACE. The sequencer listed for this sample is Illumina HiSeq 2500. A second PCR of roughly 6 to 11 cycles was run with a J-beta primer mix and a sample-barcoded 5' primer. Each TCR beta cDNA molecule received a unique molecular identifier from a template-switch 5' adaptor carrying 12 random nucleotides. At least 2.5 million CDR3-containing paired-end reads were obtained from each sample. First-strand cDNA was synthesized from all RNA with the Mint cDNA synthesis kit, primed by a TRBC-specific oligonucleotide. Following uracil-DNA glycosylase treatment, a first 18-cycle PCR with universal primers M1SS and BC2_uni_R was performed on all cDNA. Concerning the study's data processing: For normalization, 1 million high-quality reads were randomly selected from each sample, with every read carrying a distinct molecular identifier. Reads sharing molecular identifiers were discarded rather than binned into consensus sequences. CDR3 identification, clonotype clustering and error correction used MiTCR with a Q25 quality threshold and the strictest error-elimination algorithm. A nonparametric unseen species model with Euler transformation was used to estimate lower-bound total TCR beta diversity. The raw public reads went through TCRdb reprocessing: fastp at Q25, MiXCR clone calling, in-frame beta chains kept. Every entry covers one CDR3 protein and lists the most common genes and DNA from its rows. These V and J calls originate from TCRdb's pipeline instead of the authors' own analysis. The sample table holds around 850,000 distinct CDR3 sequences, of which about 36% were seen once. Roughly 13% of the sample is taken by the ten largest.

The sequence derives from a man aged 18 to 29 in good health. The receptor chain draws on TRBV5-5 and TRBJ2-2; a tentative D match to TRBD1 spans 5 bases. The sample taken for sequencing was blood. This receptor has the CDR3 CASSYRQTNTGELFF. The DNA is as follows: TGTGCCAGCAGTTACAGACAGACGAACACCGGGGAGCTGTTTTTT.